The 14 T cell receptor beta chains below were found in one sample sequenced in a study of spatial heterogeneity in lung cancer (dated by TCRdb to between 2018 and 2021). The meaning of the sample's time point label: sample taken at primary tumor resection. For TCR sequencing, whole RNA was extracted from tumor and nontumor lung tissue, or from cryopreserved PBMC samples, and no cell sorting was done. The receptor library was made with 5' RACE. Instrument used: NextSeq 500. In TCRdb, the public reads were trimmed at Q25 with fastp and aligned with MiXCR, with productive beta chains retained. Every entry covers one CDR3 protein and lists the most common genes and DNA from its rows. The sample records 5,000 to 5,500 distinct CDR3 sequences, almost 35% of which are singletons. The ten biggest clones cover around 3.4% of the sample. The material was PBMCs, obtained at surgery. The receptors originated from a female donor with early-stage non-small cell lung cancer.

Notes on this clonotype: This beta chain is an off-target read within a library intended for alpha chains, so its frequency means little. V and J are TRBV4-1 and TRBJ2-2, with a tentative D call TRBD2 (5 bases). The V gene lost 1 base and the J gene lost 1 base, with 10 bases spanning the gap. Germline CDR1 MGHRA, CDR2 YSYEKL. CDR3 length: 16 amino acids. CDR3 sequence: CASSQGRPGNTGELFF. CDR3 coding DNA: TGCGCCAGCAGCCAAGGGAGGCCCGGGAACACCGGGGAGCTGTTTTTT.

Note on this clonotype: This beta chain represents an off-target read in a library built for alpha chains; its size is of limited meaning. J is TRBJ2-3 and V is TRBV7-9; D is unresolved. Looked up from germline, CDR1 is SEHNR and CDR2 is FQNEAQ (reference sequence). The germline V and J ends were trimmed by 0 bases and 5 bases, with 9 bases remaining between them. The CDR3 is 14 residues long. CDR3 DNA: TGTGCCAGCAGCTTAGCTTACGGAAGAGATACGCAGTATTTT. As protein: CASSLAYGRDTQYF.

Points on this clonotype: This beta chain is a stray sequence in a library constructed for alpha chains; its clone size is not meaningful. The genes are TRBV5-1 and TRBJ2-6; D gene unclear. The germline CDR1 and CDR2 sequences are SGHRS and YFSETQ. Trimming removed 5 bases from V and 2 bases from J, with 2 bases in between. This CDR3 spans 12 amino acids. CDR3 residues: CASSTGANVLTF. The CDR3 nucleotides read TGCGCCAGCAGTACTGGGGCCAACGTCCTGACTTTC.

In the case of this clonotype: The size of this beta chain means little, since it is a stray read in a library made for alpha chains. The rearrangement uses TRBV30 and TRBJ2-1; TRBD1 or TRBD2 may be the D gene (5 bases each). V gave up 7 bases and J gave up 7 bases, with 14 bases separating them. From germline, CDR1 is GTSNPN and CDR2 SVGIG (reference sequence). This CDR3 has 12 residues. The CDR3 spells CAFGGIQNEQFF. CDR3 bases: TGTGCCTTTGGGGGTATACAGAATGAGCAGTTCTTC.

On this clonotype itself: For a library built for alpha chains, this beta chain is a stray read; little rests on its size. V usage is TRBV29-1 and J usage is TRBJ2-5; 10 bases align to TRBD1. Looked up from germline, CDR1 is SQVTM and CDR2 is ANQGSEA. After removal of 5 bases from V and 2 bases from J, the junction contained 5 bases not matched to a gene. This CDR3 contains 14 residues. The CDR3 DNA reads as TGCAGCGTTCGCCGGACAGGGGGACAAGAGACCCAGTACTTC. Its protein is CSVRRTGGQETQYF.

This clonotype came up a few times. Because this beta chain is a stray read in a library intended to capture alpha chains, its abundance should not be given much weight. The chain uses TRBV18 and TRBJ2-5, with 7 nucleotides matching TRBD1. This CDR3 spans 15 amino acids. Germline CDR1 is KGHSH and CDR2 is LQKENI. V shed 4 bases, J shed 4 bases, and the junction held 9 bases outside the gene matches. CDR3 region: CASSRQGGFRETQYF. CDR3 bases: TGTGCCAGCTCACGACAGGGCGGATTTCGAGAGACCCAGTACTTC.

A remark on this clonotype: The library was built for alpha chains, so this beta chain is an off-target read and its size means little. The chain joins TRBV6-2 or TRBV6-3 to TRBJ2-5; tentatively, D is TRBD2 (6 bases). Germline V gene lookup returns CDR1 MNHEY and CDR2 SVGEGT. The CDR3 runs to 16 residues. The V end was cut by 2 bases, the J end by 3 bases, with 16 bases between. The CDR3 protein is CASSYRPLATEETQYF. The CDR3 bases are TGTGCCAGCAGTTACCGCCCCCTAGCGACCGAAGAGACCCAGTACTTC.

This clonotype was observed a handful of times. This beta chain is a stray sequence in a library constructed for alpha chains; its clone size is not meaningful. The V and J genes are TRBV20-1 and TRBJ2-7; 8 nucleotides align to TRBD1. The CDR3 is made up of 13 amino acids. The ends lost 1 base at V and 9 bases at J; junction bases unmatched: 8. In germline, CDR1 is DFQATT, CDR2 SNEGSKA (reference sequence). The CDR3 protein is CSARATTGDAQYF. The CDR3 region has the DNA TGCAGTGCTAGAGCGACGACAGGGGATGCGCAGTACTTC.

As concerns this clonotype: The library was built for alpha chains, so this beta chain is an off-target read and its size means little. The chain couples TRBV6-2 or TRBV6-3 to TRBJ2-1; D not certain. Germline loops: CDR1 MNHEY, CDR2 SVGEGT. Trimming shortened V by 6 bases and J by 9 bases, and 18 bases separated the two germline ends. The length of the CDR3 is 14 residues. CDR3 DNA: TGTGCCAGCAGGCCGGGCCCCTCTGTAAGTGAGCAGTTCTTC. Its protein is CASRPGPSVSEQFF.

This clonotype was recorded a few times. Since the library was made to target alpha chains, this beta chain is a stray read and its abundance is not meaningful. This sequence joins TRBV3-1 and TRBJ2-5; possibly TRBD2 for D (6 bases). Trimming removed 2 bases at V and 1 base at J, with 11 bases between. The CDR3 length is 15 residues. Per the germline V gene, CDR1 is LGHDT and CDR2 is YNNKEL (reference sequence). The CDR3 sequence: CASSQMTGGQETQYF. As DNA, the CDR3 is TGTGCCAGCAGCCAAATGACCGGGGGCCAAGAGACCCAGTACTTC.

A note on this clonotype: This beta chain slipped into a library made for alpha chains as a stray read, so its size is not meaningful. The chain uses TRBV5-1 and TRBJ2-1; D could derive from TRBD1 or TRBD2 (5 bases each). The length of the CDR3 is 15 residues. The V gene lost 2 bases and the J gene lost 5 bases, with 14 bases spanning the gap. Germline lookup yields CDR1 SGHRS and CDR2 YFSETQ. CDR3 amino acids: CASSFESGPNNEQFF. CDR3 in DNA: TGCGCCAGCAGCTTCGAATCGGGGCCGAACAATGAGCAGTTCTTC.

This clonotype was seen more than once but under ten times. Because this beta chain is a stray read in a library intended to capture alpha chains, its abundance should not be given much weight. The chain uses TRBV28 and TRBJ2-1; 10 nucleotides align to TRBD1. V lost 10 bases, J lost 7 bases, and 7 bases stayed unmatched. The CDR3 spans 13 residues. Per germline, CDR1 MDHEN and CDR2 SYDVKM. In DNA form, the CDR3 reads TGTGCCACTCGAGACAGGGGGCAGAATGAGCAGTTCTTC. The encoded protein is CATRDRGQNEQFF.

This clonotype was observed a few times. In a library made to pick up alpha chains, this beta chain is a stray read with a size that means little. The V gene is TRBV2, the J gene TRBJ2-3; D remains ambiguous. The CDR3 is 15 residues long. V lost 7 bases to trimming and J lost 0 bases, with 14 bases between them. Per germline, CDR1 SNHLY and CDR2 FYNNEI. In DNA, the CDR3 is TGTGCCAGCACCGGAAGCGAAACTAGCACAGATACGCAGTATTTT. This encodes CASTGSETSTDTQYF.

This clonotype was recorded a few times. Found in a library prepared for alpha chains, this beta chain is an off-target read, and its abundance has little meaning. The rearrangement links TRBV28 to TRBJ2-4; 8 bases align to TRBD2. V trimming: 6 bases; J trimming: 4 bases; junction bases outside the gene matches: 8. Germline-derived CDR1 and CDR2 are MDHEN and SYDVKM. This CDR3 has 15 amino acids. The CDR3 region is CASSAGGGPKNIQYF. The CDR3 nucleotides are TGTGCCAGCAGCGCGGGCGGGGGGCCTAAAAACATTCAGTACTTC.